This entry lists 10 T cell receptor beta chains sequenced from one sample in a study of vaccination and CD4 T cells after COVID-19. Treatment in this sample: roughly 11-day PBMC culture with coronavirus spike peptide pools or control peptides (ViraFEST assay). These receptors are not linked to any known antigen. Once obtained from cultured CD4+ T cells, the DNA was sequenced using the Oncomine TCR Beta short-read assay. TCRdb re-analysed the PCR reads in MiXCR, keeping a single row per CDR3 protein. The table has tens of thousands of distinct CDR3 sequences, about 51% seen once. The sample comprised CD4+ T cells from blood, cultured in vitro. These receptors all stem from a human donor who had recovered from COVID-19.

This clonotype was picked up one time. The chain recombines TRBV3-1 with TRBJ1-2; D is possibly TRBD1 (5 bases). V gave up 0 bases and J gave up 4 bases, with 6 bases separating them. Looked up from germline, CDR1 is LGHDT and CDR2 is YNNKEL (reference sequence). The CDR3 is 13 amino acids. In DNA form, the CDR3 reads TGTGCCAGCAGCCAAGACGGGACCTATGGCTACACCTTC. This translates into CASSQDGTYGYTF.

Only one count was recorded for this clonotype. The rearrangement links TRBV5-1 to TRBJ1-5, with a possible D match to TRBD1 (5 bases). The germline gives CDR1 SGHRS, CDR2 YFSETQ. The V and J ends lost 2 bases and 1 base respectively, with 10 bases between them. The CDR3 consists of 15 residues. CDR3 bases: TGCGCCAGCAGCTTAGAGGGGCACAGCAATCAGCCCCAGCATTTT. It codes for CASSLEGHSNQPQHF.

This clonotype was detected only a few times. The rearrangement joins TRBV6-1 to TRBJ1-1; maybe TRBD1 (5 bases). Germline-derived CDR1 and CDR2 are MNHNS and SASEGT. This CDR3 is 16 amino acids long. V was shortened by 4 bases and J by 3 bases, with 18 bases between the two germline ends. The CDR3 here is CASSGVGEDGYTEAFF. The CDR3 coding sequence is TGTGCCAGCAGTGGTGTGGGGGAGGATGGCTACACTGAAGCTTTCTTT.

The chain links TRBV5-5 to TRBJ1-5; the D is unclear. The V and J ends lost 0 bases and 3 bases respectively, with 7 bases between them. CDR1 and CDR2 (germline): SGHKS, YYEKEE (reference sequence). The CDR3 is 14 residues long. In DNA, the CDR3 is TGTGCCAGCAGCTTGGTCACTGACAATCAGCCCCAGCATTTT. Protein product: CASSLVTDNQPQHF. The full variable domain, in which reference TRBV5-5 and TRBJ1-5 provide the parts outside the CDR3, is DAGVTQSPTHLIKTRGQQVTLRCSPISGHKSVSWYQQVLGQGPQFIFQYYEKEERGRGNFPDRFSARQFPNYSSELNVNALLLGDSALYLCASSLVTDNQPQHFGDGTRLSIL.

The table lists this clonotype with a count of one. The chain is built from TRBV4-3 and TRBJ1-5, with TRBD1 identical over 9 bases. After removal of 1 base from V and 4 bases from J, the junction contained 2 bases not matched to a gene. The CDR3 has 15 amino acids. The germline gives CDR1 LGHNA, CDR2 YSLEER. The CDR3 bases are TGCGCCAGCAGCCAAGCTGGGACAGGGAATCAGCCCCAGCATTTT. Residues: CASSQAGTGNQPQHF.

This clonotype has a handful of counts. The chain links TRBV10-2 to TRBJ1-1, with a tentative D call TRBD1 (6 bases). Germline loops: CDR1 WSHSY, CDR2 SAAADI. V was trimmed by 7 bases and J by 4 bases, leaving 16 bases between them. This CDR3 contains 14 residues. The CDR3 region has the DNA TGCGCCAGCACCCAAAACAGGGAGGGCACTGAAGCTTTCTTT. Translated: CASTQNREGTEAFF.

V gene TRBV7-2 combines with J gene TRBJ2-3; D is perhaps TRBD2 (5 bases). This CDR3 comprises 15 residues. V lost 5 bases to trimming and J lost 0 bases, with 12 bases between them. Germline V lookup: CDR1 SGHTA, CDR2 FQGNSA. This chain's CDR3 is CASSPLGLSTDTQYF. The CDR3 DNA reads TGTGCCAGCAGCCCGTTAGGACTGAGCACAGATACGCAGTATTTT.

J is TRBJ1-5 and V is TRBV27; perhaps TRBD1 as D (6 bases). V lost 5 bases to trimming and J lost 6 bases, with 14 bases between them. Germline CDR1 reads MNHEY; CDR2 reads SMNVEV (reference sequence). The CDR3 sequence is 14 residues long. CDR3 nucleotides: TGTGCCAGCAGTCCCGCGCACAGGGTTCAGCCCCAGCATTTT. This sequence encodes CASSPAHRVQPQHF.

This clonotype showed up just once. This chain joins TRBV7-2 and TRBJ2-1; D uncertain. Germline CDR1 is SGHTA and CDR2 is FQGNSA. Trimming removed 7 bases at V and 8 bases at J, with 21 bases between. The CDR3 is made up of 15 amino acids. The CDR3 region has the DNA TGTGCCAGCACTCAACCGGGCCTCAGCACCGATGAGCAGTTCTTC. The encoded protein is CASTQPGLSTDEQFF.

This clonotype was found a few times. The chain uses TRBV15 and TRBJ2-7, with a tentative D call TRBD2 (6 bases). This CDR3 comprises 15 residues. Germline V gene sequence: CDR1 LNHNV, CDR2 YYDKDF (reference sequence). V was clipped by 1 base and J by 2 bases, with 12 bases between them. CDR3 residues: CATSRVGEVTYEQYF. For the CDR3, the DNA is TGTGCCACCAGCAGAGTAGGGGAGGTCACCTACGAGCAGTACTTC.